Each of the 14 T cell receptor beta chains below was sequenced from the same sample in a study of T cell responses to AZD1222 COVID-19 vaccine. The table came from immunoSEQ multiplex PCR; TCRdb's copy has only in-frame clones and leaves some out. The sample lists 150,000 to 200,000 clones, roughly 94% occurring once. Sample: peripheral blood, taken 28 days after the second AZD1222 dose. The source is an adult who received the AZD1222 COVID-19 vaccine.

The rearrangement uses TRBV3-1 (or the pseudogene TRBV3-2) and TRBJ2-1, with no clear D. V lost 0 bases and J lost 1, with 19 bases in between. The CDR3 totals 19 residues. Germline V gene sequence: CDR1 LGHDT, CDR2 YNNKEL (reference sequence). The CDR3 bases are TGTGCCAGCAGCCAAGATCTAGACGGACCCTACACTTCCTACAATGAGCAGTTCTTC. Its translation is CASSQDLDGPYTSYNEQFF.

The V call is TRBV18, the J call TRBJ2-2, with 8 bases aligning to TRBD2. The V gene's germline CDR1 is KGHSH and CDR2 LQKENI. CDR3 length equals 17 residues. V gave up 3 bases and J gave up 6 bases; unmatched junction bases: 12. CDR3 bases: TGTGCCAGCTCACCGCCTGCGGGGGGAGCCGTCGCCGGGGAGCTGTTTTTT. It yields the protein CASSPPAGGAVAGELFF.

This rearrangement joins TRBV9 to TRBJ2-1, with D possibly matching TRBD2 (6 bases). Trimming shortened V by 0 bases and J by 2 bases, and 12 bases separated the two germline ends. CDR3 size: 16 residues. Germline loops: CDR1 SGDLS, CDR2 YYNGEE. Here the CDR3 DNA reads TGTGCCAGCAGCGTAGTGGGGACTTACGCCTACAATGAGCAGTTCTTC. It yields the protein CASSVVGTYAYNEQFF.

DNA of the CDR3: TGTGCCATCAGTGAGTCGGATCAGCCCCAGCATTTT. Residues: CAISESDQPQHF. The rearrangement uses TRBV10-3 and TRBJ1-5; D gene ambiguous. This CDR3 is 12 amino acids long. V gave up 0 bases and J gave up 5 bases, with 2 bases separating them. Germline CDR1 reads ENHRY; CDR2 reads SYGVKD.

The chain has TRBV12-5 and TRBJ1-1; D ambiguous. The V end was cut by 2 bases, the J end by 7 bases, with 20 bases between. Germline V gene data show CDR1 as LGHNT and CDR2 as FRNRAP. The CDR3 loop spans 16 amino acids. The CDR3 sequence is CASGLKAAEASFEAFF. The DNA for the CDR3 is TGTGCTAGTGGTTTGAAGGCGGCGGAGGCATCTTTTGAAGCTTTCTTT. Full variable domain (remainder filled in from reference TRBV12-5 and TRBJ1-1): DARVTQTPRHKVTEMGQEVTMRCQPILGHNTVFWYRQTMMQGLELLAYFRNRAPLDDSGMPKDRFSAEMPDATLATLKIQPSEPRDSAVYFCASGLKAAEASFEAFFGQGTRLTVV.

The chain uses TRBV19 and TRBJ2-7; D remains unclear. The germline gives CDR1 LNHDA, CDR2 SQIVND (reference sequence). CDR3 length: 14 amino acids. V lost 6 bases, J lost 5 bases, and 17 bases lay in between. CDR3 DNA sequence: TGTGCCAGTAGCGATTGGACGGTCGGTGACGAGCAGTACTTC. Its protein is CASSDWTVGDEQYF.

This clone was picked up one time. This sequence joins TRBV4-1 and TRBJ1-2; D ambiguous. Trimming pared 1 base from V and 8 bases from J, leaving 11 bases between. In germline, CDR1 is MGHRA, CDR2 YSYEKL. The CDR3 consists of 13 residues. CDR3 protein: CASSQGPREGYTF. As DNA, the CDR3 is TGCGCCAGCAGCCAAGGGCCACGGGAGGGCTACACCTTC.

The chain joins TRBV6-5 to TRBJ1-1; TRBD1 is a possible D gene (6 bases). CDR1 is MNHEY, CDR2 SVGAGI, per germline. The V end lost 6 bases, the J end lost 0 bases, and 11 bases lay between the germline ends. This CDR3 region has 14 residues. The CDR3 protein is CASRAGTLNTEAFF. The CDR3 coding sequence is TGTGCCAGCAGGGCCGGGACACTGAACACTGAAGCTTTCTTT.

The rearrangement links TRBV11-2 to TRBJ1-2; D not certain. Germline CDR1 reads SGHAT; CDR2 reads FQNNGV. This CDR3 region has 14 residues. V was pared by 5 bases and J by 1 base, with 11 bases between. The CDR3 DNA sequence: TGTGCCAGCAGCCCCCCTTCTGATAACTATGGCTACACCTTC. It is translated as CASSPPSDNYGYTF.

The CDR3 DNA sequence: TGTGCCAGCAGCTTAGGAGGGGCTAGCGGTTACAATGAGCAGTTCTTC. This translates into CASSLGGASGYNEQFF. The chain uses TRBV11-1 and TRBJ2-1; 7 nucleotides agree with TRBD2. The germline CDR1 and CDR2 sequences are SGHAT and FQDESV (reference sequence). This CDR3 has 16 amino acids. V was pared by 1 base and J by 4 bases, with 7 bases of the junction left unmatched.

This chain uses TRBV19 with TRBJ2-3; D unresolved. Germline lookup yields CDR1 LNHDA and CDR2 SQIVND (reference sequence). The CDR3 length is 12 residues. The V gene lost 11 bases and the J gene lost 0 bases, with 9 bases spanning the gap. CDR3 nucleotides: TGTGCCGGAGTACTGAGCACAGATACGCAGTATTTT. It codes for CAGVLSTDTQYF.

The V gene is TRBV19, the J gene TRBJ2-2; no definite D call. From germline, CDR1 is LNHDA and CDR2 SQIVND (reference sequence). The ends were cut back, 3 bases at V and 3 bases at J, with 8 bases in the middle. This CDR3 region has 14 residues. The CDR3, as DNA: TGTGCCAGTAGTATTGATTCGTACACCGGGGAGCTGTTTTTT. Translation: CASSIDSYTGELFF.

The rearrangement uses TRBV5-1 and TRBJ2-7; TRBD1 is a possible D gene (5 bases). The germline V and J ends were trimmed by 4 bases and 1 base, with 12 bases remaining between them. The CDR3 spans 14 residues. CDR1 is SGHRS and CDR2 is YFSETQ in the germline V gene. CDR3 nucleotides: TGCGCCAGCAGCAAAGACAGCAGTTCCTACGAGCAGTACTTC. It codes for CASSKDSSSYEQYF.

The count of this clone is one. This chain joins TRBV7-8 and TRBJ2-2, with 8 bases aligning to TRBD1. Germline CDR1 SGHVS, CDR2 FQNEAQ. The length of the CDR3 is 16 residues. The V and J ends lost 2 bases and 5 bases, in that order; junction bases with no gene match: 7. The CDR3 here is CASSLSTGAGTGELFF. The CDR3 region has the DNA TGTGCCAGCAGCTTATCGACAGGGGCCGGGACCGGGGAGCTGTTTTTT.